This TCR beta chain is from a study of T-cell memory formation after mild COVID-19. The length of the CDR3 is 15 residues. V lost 5 bases and J lost 0, with 11 bases in between. A single record per CDR3 protein comes from TCRdb applying MiXCR to the 5' RACE reads. The sample gives approximately 210,000 distinct CDR3 sequences, under 12% of which show up once; 3% to 3.5% is in the top ten. The chain combines TRBV12-3 or TRBV12-4 with TRBJ1-5, with D perhaps matching TRBD1 (5 bases). This receptor was identified in a man aged 18 to 29 who had mild COVID-19 (a few samples of this study predate the infection). Cell type and time point are not known. Sequences were obtained from PBMCs or a T cell subset sorted from them (not recorded which). CDR3 protein: CASSAGFYSNQPQHF. CDR3 coding DNA: TGTGCCAGCAGTGCAGGGTTTTATAGCAATCAGCCCCAGCATTTT.